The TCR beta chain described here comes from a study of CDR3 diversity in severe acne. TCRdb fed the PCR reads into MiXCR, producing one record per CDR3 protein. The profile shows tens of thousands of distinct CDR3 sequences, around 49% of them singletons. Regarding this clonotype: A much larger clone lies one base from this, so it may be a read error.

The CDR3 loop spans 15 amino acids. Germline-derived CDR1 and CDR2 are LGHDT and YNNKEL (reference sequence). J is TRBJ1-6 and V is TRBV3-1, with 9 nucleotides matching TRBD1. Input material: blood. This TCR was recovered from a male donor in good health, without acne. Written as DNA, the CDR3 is TGTGCCGGCAGCGACCGGGACAGGGAGGGTTCACCCCTCCACTTT. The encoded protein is CAGSDRDREGSPLHF. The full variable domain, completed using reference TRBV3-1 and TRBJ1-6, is DTAVSQTPKYLVTQMGNDKSIKCEQNLGHDTMYWYKQDSKKFLKIMFSYNNKELIINETVPNRFSPKSPDKAHLNLHINSLELGDSAVYFCAGSDRDREGSPLHFGNGTRLTVT.